This TCR beta chain was captured by sequencing in a study of spatial heterogeneity in lung cancer. Overall study results and limits: Coverage was estimated at roughly 7% of tumor T cells for alpha chains and about 13% for beta chains. Mutation counts in tumors were tracked by counts of expanded intratumoral alpha and beta TCRs.

This clonotype came up many times. Antigen specificity is unknown. TCRdb reprocessed the 5' RACE reads via MiXCR and lists one record per CDR3 protein. Of 7,500 to 9,000 distinct CDR3 sequences in the sample, 9% to 10% are singletons; the top ten hold roughly an eighth. Trimming took 0 bases from V and 7 from J; bases not matched to a gene: 5. The CDR3 spans 14 residues. CDR1 and CDR2 from the germline V gene are LNHNV and YYDKDF (reference sequence). Time point noted: sample taken at primary tumor resection. The specimen comprised lung tumor tissue, sampled at surgery. This chain uses TRBV15 with TRBJ1-2; the match to TRBD1 covers 7 bases. The sequence was collected from a male donor with early-stage non-small cell lung cancer. CDR3 protein: CATSRDQGTAGYTF. Here the CDR3 DNA reads TGTGCCACCAGCAGAGATCAGGGGACAGCTGGCTACACCTTC.